Described below is a single TCR beta chain sequence and its context. V lost 4 bases and J lost 2, with 14 bases in between. The length of the CDR3 is 15 residues. In germline, CDR1 is SEHNR, CDR2 FQNEAQ (reference sequence). Assignment of participants to cohorts was predicated upon participant-reported clinical history. This sample was taken from a study of blood T cell repertoires in COVID-19. For the study at large: Sources were T cells, B-cell-depleted T cells, or PBMCs; the material itself was cDNA or gDNA.

Sequenced by immunoSEQ multiplex PCR; TCRdb stores in-frame clones only, minus some. There are some 300,000 clones in the sample; 89% occur only once, and roughly a tenth lies in the top ten. This TCR was recovered from a woman aged 40 to 50 who had recovered from COVID-19. Input material: PBMCs or T cells enriched from blood (not recorded which). This chain joins TRBV7-9 and TRBJ2-5; D is perhaps TRBD2 (5 bases). The CDR3 loop is CASSSLAGLQETQYF. The CDR3 DNA is TGTGCCAGCAGCTCGCTAGCTGGCCTACAAGAGACCCAGTACTTC.